The present T cell receptor (beta chain) was sequenced within a study of T cell repertoires in cytomegalovirus infection. TCRdb fed the reads into MiXCR, producing one record per CDR3 protein. The sample yields 350,000 to 550,000 distinct CDR3 sequences, 31% seen once. Findings and caveats of the study: Based on cumulative public TCR beta family frequency, carriers of CMV plus the relevant HLA were identified.

This clonotype was detected many times. Its antigen is still unknown. CDR3 length equals 15 residues. After removal of 1 base from V and 0 bases from J, the junction contained 0 bases not matched to a gene. From germline, CDR1 is SGHVS and CDR2 FNYEAQ. The chain uses TRBV7-6 and TRBJ2-7, with TRBD2 identical over 10 bases. This TCR was sampled from a human donor in good health (CMV status not recorded). Some clones in this sample may be carry-over from other donors' samples. The material sequenced was PBMCs. CDR3 sequence: CASSLERGGSYEQYF. The CDR3 DNA reads as TGTGCCAGCAGCTTAGAGCGGGGGGGCTCCTACGAGCAGTACTTC. Drawing the rest from reference TRBV7-6 and TRBJ2-7, the complete variable domain is GAGVSQSPRYKVTKRGQDVALRCDPISGHVSLYWYRQALGQGPEFLTYFNYEAQQDKSGLPNDRFSAERPEGSISTLTIQRTEQRDSAMYRCASSLERGGSYEQYFGPGTRLTVT.